Presented here are 32 T cell receptor beta chains from one specimen sequenced in a study of naive and memory T cell subsets (dated by TCRdb to about 2017). Receptor amplification or capture employed 5' RACE. Sequencing used an Illumina MiSeq. The ligated cDNA was amplified in four rounds of PCR with nested alpha and beta constant region primers together with the SP2 primer. TCRdb itself trimmed the public reads at Q25 with fastp, ran MiXCR and retained productive beta chains. For every CDR3 protein sequence, its rows merge into one entry that carries the most common genes and DNA. Here the sample has roughly 60,000 distinct CDR3 sequences; around 8% occur a single time. The ten largest make up 15% to 20% of the sample. The study described a robust, sensitive protocol for amplifying, sequencing and analyzing TCRs, using 3' ligation of a UMI-containing oligonucleotide to TCR cDNA. These receptors were collected from a female donor in good health.

This clonotype came up a few times. The chain has TRBV27 and TRBJ2-3; D is possibly TRBD2 (6 bases). V lost 6 bases and J 8 bases, leaving 21 bases between the germline ends. CDR3 length equals 15 residues. Germline CDR1 reads MNHEY; CDR2 reads SMNVEV (reference sequence). The CDR3 protein is CASRQRATRGGTQYF. CDR3 in DNA: TGTGCCAGCAGACAAAGGGCTACTCGGGGAGGTACGCAGTATTTT.

This clonotype was recorded at least ten times. V is TRBV29-1 and J is TRBJ1-2; tentatively, D is TRBD1 (5 bases). From germline, CDR1 is SQVTM and CDR2 ANQGSEA. The CDR3 is 12 amino acids. The V end lost 7 bases, the J end lost 5 bases, and 14 bases lay between the germline ends. This CDR3 reads CSGNRDGYGYTF. As DNA, the CDR3 is TGCAGCGGGAACCGGGACGGTTATGGCTACACCTTC. The full variable domain, in which reference TRBV29-1 and TRBJ1-2 provide the parts outside the CDR3, is SAVISQKPSRDICQRGTSLTIQCQVDSQVTMMFWYRQQPGQSLTLIATANQGSEATYESGFVIDKFPISRPNLTFSTLTVSNMSPEDSSIYLCSGNRDGYGYTFGSGTRLTVV.

This clonotype occurred a few times. The chain joins TRBV2 to TRBJ1-1; D might be TRBD1 (5 bases). The V end was cut by 4 bases, the J end by 3 bases, with 9 bases between. Germline V gene data show CDR1 as SNHLY and CDR2 as FYNNEI. The CDR3 extends over 13 amino acids. The CDR3 bases are TGTGCCAGCAGTGTAGACAGCTACACTGAAGCTTTCTTT. This translates into CASSVDSYTEAFF. The full variable domain, rest sourced from reference TRBV2 and TRBJ1-1, is EPEVTQTPSHQVTQMGQEVILRCVPISNHLYFYWYRQILGQKVEFLVSFYNNEISEKSEIFDDQFSVERPDGSNFTLKIRSTKLEDSAMYFCASSVDSYTEAFFGQGTRLTVV.

As for this clonotype: This could be a read error, since a much larger clone is one nucleotide away. This chain uses TRBV7-2 with TRBJ2-1; D ambiguous. CDR3 length: 14 residues. Germline CDR1 SGHTA, CDR2 FQGNSA. The V end lost 4 bases, the J end lost 6 bases, and 13 bases lay between the germline ends. The CDR3: CASSYRQGCNEQFF. The CDR3 DNA reads TGTGCCAGCAGCTACAGACAAGGTTGCAATGAGCAGTTCTTC. The full variable domain, rest sourced from reference TRBV7-2 and TRBJ2-1, is GAGVSQSPSNKVTEKGKDVELRCDPISGHTALYWYRQSLGQGLEFLIYFQGNSAPDKSGLPSDRFSAERTGGSVSTLTIQRTQQEDSAVYLCASSYRQGCNEQFFGPGTRLTVL.

About this clonotype itself: A read error may account for a junction end that differs from germline. The chain couples TRBV6-5 to TRBJ2-1; TRBD2 matches 15 bases. Germline V gene data show CDR1 as MNHEY and CDR2 as SVGAGI. This CDR3 comprises 14 residues. The CDR3 protein is CATGLAGGYTEQFF. DNA for the CDR3: TGTGCCACCGGACTAGCGGGAGGGTACACTGAGCAGTTCTTC.

The table lists this clonotype with a few counts. The chain uses TRBV28 and TRBJ2-3, with TRBD2 matching 12 bases. V shed 2 bases, J shed 2 bases, and the junction held 11 bases outside the gene matches. This CDR3 spans 19 amino acids. Germline-derived CDR1 and CDR2 are MDHEN and SYDVKM. CDR3 nucleotides: TGTGCCAGCAGTTTAGGGTCTAGCGGGAGGGCCGGGCCCACAGATACGCAGTATTTT. Amino acid sequence: CASSLGSSGRAGPTDTQYF.

This clonotype came up many times. The chain joins TRBV3-1 to TRBJ2-7; 7 bases match TRBD1. This CDR3 spans 14 amino acids. The germline CDR1 and CDR2 sequences are LGHDT and YNNKEL (reference sequence). Trimming at V came to 5 bases and at J to 2 bases, leaving 6 bases not matched to a gene. CDR3 region: CASSLGQSPYEQYF. The CDR3 DNA reads as TGTGCCAGCAGCTTGGGACAGAGCCCCTACGAGCAGTACTTC.

The genes are TRBV29-1 and TRBJ1-1; TRBD1 matches 7 bases. Trimming took 6 bases from V and 4 from J; bases not matched to a gene: 11. CDR1 and CDR2 from the germline V gene are SQVTM and ANQGSEA. The CDR3 has 14 amino acids. The CDR3 DNA sequence: TGCAGCGTAGATAGAGGGGGCCCGGGCACTGAAGCTTTCTTT. Encoded protein: CSVDRGGPGTEAFF.

This clonotype was picked up a small number of times. This chain joins TRBV6-6 and TRBJ1-5, with TRBD1 matching 7 bases. J gave up 7 bases and V 5 bases, and 17 bases lay outside the gene matches. The CDR3 sequence is 17 residues long. Germline CDR1 is MNHNY and CDR2 is SVGAGI (reference sequence). CDR3 sequence: CASSKGAVGRGQQPQHF. CDR3 coding DNA: TGTGCCAGCAGTAAGGGGGCGGTTGGAAGGGGGCAACAGCCCCAGCATTTT.

This clonotype was observed a few times. The chain employs TRBV2 and TRBJ2-7; TRBD2 aligns across 9 bases. There are 13 residues in the CDR3. Germline V CDR1 and CDR2: SNHLY, FYNNEI. The V segment lost 7 bases and the J segment 2 bases; nucleotides outside the gene matches: 3. CDR3: CASNAGGPYEQYF. CDR3 in DNA: TGTGCCAGCAACGCGGGAGGGCCCTACGAGCAGTACTTC.

This clonotype was counted many times. The rearrangement uses TRBV6-1 and TRBJ1-2, with D perhaps matching TRBD1 (5 bases). The V gene lost 7 bases and the J gene lost 0 bases, with 15 bases spanning the gap. Germline V gene sequence: CDR1 MNHNS, CDR2 SASEGT. The CDR3 is made up of 15 amino acids. The CDR3 region has the DNA TGTGCCAGCACACGGGACGCCGGATCTAACTATGGCTACACCTTC. Its protein is CASTRDAGSNYGYTF.

The CDR3 DNA is TGTGCCAGTAGTATTAGGTTCGGGGGACTCCCATCTGCGGGCAATCAGCCCCAGCATTTT. Amino acids: CASSIRFGGLPSAGNQPQHF. The chain combines TRBV19 with TRBJ1-5, with D possibly being TRBD1 (5 bases). Germline V gives CDR1 LNHDA, CDR2 SQIVND (reference sequence). This CDR3 is built from 20 residues. The V end was cut by 3 bases, the J end by 2 bases, with 26 bases between.

This clonotype was found a few times. The chain combines TRBV11-1 with TRBJ2-2; D unresolved. Germline values: CDR1 SGHAT, CDR2 FQDESV (reference sequence). The CDR3 extends over 16 amino acids. The V gene lost 4 bases and the J gene lost 1 base, with 13 bases spanning the gap. CDR3 sequence: CASSSRTQMNTGELFF. Written as DNA, the CDR3 is TGTGCCAGCAGCTCGAGGACCCAAATGAACACCGGGGAGCTGTTTTTT.

This chain joins TRBV3-1 and TRBJ1-1, with TRBD1 identical over 7 bases. From germline, CDR1 is LGHDT and CDR2 YNNKEL (reference sequence). The V and J ends lost 1 base and 7 bases, in that order; junction bases with no gene match: 6. This CDR3 is built from 14 residues. The CDR3 protein is CASSQGRDRDEAFF. The CDR3 DNA follows: TGTGCCAGCAGCCAAGGCCGGGACAGAGATGAAGCTTTCTTT.

This chain links TRBV11-2 with TRBJ1-1; D ambiguous. This CDR3 contains 14 residues. From germline, CDR1 is SGHAT and CDR2 FQNNGV. V was trimmed by 3 bases and J by 3 bases, leaving 11 bases between them. CDR3: CASSFRPLYTEAFF. DNA of the CDR3: TGTGCCAGCAGCTTCCGGCCCTTATACACTGAAGCTTTCTTT.

The chain has TRBV7-9 and TRBJ2-5; a possible D gene is TRBD2 (6 bases). The CDR3 is 15 residues long. Trimming stripped 0 bases from V and 4 bases from J, with 12 bases between. CDR1 is SEHNR, CDR2 FQNEAQ, per germline (reference sequence). This CDR3 is CASSLAIRELETQYF. Written as DNA, the CDR3 is TGTGCCAGCAGCTTAGCGATCCGGGAGTTAGAGACCCAGTACTTC.

Ten or more counts support this clonotype. The rearrangement joins TRBV27 to TRBJ2-5; 7 bases agree with TRBD2. CDR1 is MNHEY, CDR2 SMNVEV, per germline (reference sequence). Germline trimming cut 3 bases from V and 5 bases from J; bases unmatched to any gene: 9. The CDR3 contains 15 residues. CDR3 sequence: CASSFSLRESETQYF. In nucleotides, the CDR3 is TGTGCCAGCAGTTTCTCCTTGCGGGAGAGTGAGACCCAGTACTTC.

This clonotype was seen only a few times. CDR3 DNA sequence: TGCAGTGCTCCTCGACAGGGCTCCAACTACGAGCAGTACTTC. Its translation is CSAPRQGSNYEQYF. The V call is TRBV20-1, the J call TRBJ2-7; 7 nucleotides match TRBD1. The CDR3 consists of 14 residues. Germline lookup yields CDR1 DFQATT and CDR2 SNEGSKA (reference sequence). The junction had 10 bases not matched to a gene; V was cut back by 5 bases and J by 3 bases.

This clonotype was picked up many times. This rearrangement joins TRBV28 to TRBJ1-2, with D perhaps TRBD1 (6 bases). Germline V lookup: CDR1 MDHEN, CDR2 SYDVKM. Between the trimmed V and J ends, which lost 8 bases and 4 bases, there was a span of 14 bases. There are 13 residues in the CDR3. This CDR3 reads CASLGAEGYGYTF. The DNA for the CDR3 is TGTGCCAGCTTGGGGGCGGAGGGCTATGGCTACACCTTC.

There are a few counts of this clonotype. The chain uses TRBV19 and TRBJ1-5, with D unresolved. This CDR3 region has 14 residues. In germline, CDR1 is LNHDA, CDR2 SQIVND (reference sequence). Trimming removed 8 bases from V and 3 bases from J, with 14 bases in between. The CDR3 reads CASGQGQANQPQHF. DNA for the CDR3: TGTGCCAGTGGCCAAGGGCAGGCCAATCAGCCCCAGCATTTT.

V and J are TRBV7-6 and TRBJ1-1, with 7 bases that match TRBD1. J was trimmed by 2 bases and V by 5 bases; bases with no gene match: 11. The CDR3 covers 16 residues. Germline CDR1 SGHVS, CDR2 FNYEAQ. The CDR3 loop reads CASSPGFRDSNTEAFF. CDR3 sequence (DNA): TGTGCCAGCAGCCCGGGCTTCCGGGACAGCAACACTGAAGCTTTCTTT.

This clonotype has more than one count but fewer than ten. V is TRBV20-1 and J is TRBJ1-5; 8 bases match TRBD1. This CDR3 region has 13 residues. V lost 1 base, J lost 4 bases, and 0 bases stayed unmatched. The germline V gene has CDR1 DFQATT and CDR2 SNEGSKA (reference sequence). CDR3 DNA sequence: TGCAGTGCTAGAGGACAGGGGAATCAGCCCCAGCATTTT. As protein: CSARGQGNQPQHF.

This clonotype was detected ten times or more. The chain couples TRBV18 to TRBJ1-6; D remains unclear. Germline CDR1 and CDR2: KGHSH and LQKENI. The V end was cut by 3 bases, the J end by 3 bases, with 6 bases between. This CDR3 comprises 14 residues. The CDR3 sequence: CASSPDNYNSPLHF. As DNA, the CDR3 is TGTGCCAGCTCACCCGACAACTATAATTCACCCCTCCACTTT.

In its sample, this clonotype was seen a few times. The chain combines TRBV7-9 with TRBJ1-5, with a weak D call TRBD1 (5 bases). This CDR3 contains 14 residues. V gave up 7 bases and J gave up 6 bases, with 16 bases separating them. Germline CDR1 is SEHNR and CDR2 is FQNEAQ (reference sequence). The CDR3 loop is CASTQSGGGQPQHF. CDR3 nucleotide sequence: TGTGCCAGCACTCAGAGCGGGGGAGGTCAGCCCCAGCATTTT.

This clonotype appeared many times. The rearrangement joins TRBV7-9 to TRBJ2-1; 7 bases align to TRBD1. The junction had 13 bases not matched to a gene; V was cut back by 10 bases and J by 4 bases. This CDR3 is built from 15 residues. CDR1 is SEHNR, CDR2 FQNEAQ, per germline (reference sequence). CDR3 nucleotides: TGTGCCACCCCAAAGGGACAGTCCCTATACAATGAGCAGTTCTTC. Amino acids: CATPKGQSLYNEQFF.

This clonotype was seen only a few times. V and J are TRBV5-1 and TRBJ2-5, with D possibly being TRBD1 or TRBD2 (5 bases each). The germline V and J ends were trimmed by 4 bases and 5 bases, with 9 bases remaining between them. The CDR3 has 12 amino acids. From germline, CDR1 is SGHRS and CDR2 YFSETQ. CDR3 amino acids: CASSHEGETQYF. CDR3 DNA: TGCGCCAGCAGCCACGAGGGGGAGACCCAGTACTTC.

This chain joins TRBV29-1 and TRBJ2-2; 9 positions match TRBD2. The germline V gene encodes CDR1 SQVTM and CDR2 ANQGSEA. Germline trimming cut 6 bases from V and 8 bases from J; bases unmatched to any gene: 16. The CDR3 totals 16 residues. The CDR3 bases are TGCAGCGTGGGACCCCGGCCTAGCGGGGCCCAGGGGGAGCTGTTTTTT. As protein: CSVGPRPSGAQGELFF.

This clonotype appeared a few times. The chain employs TRBV2 and TRBJ2-1; TRBD1 matches at 7 bases. The germline V gene has CDR1 SNHLY and CDR2 FYNNEI. This CDR3 has 11 amino acids. The V gene end was trimmed by 4 bases and the J gene end by 12 bases; junction bases not matched to a gene: 3. CDR3 in DNA: TGTGCCAGCAGTGGGGACAGAGTGCAGTTCTTC. Translating it yields CASSGDRVQFF.

This clonotype appeared a few times. V usage is TRBV7-9 and J usage is TRBJ1-2, with 9 bases matching TRBD1. The CDR3 is 14 residues long. J was trimmed by 3 bases and V by 11 bases; bases with no gene match: 10. Germline values: CDR1 SEHNR, CDR2 FQNEAQ (reference sequence). In DNA, the CDR3 is TGTGCCGGCGAGACGGGACAGGGAGACTATGGCTACACCTTC. Protein product: CAGETGQGDYGYTF.

This clonotype came up many times. The gene calls are TRBV29-1 and TRBJ2-6; TRBD1 agrees at 12 bases. Trimming removed 5 bases from V and 2 bases from J; junction bases left unmatched: 4. The CDR3 has 16 amino acids. Per the germline V gene, CDR1 is SQVTM and CDR2 is ANQGSEA. In nucleotides, the CDR3 is TGCAGCGTTCCGGGACAGGGGGCTACTGGGGCCAACGTCCTGACTTTC. Its protein product is CSVPGQGATGANVLTF.

The table lists this clonotype with many counts. The V call is TRBV6-1, the J call TRBJ1-3; 9 bases are a match to TRBD1. V lost 6 bases to trimming and J lost 4 bases; unmatched junction nucleotides: 4. This CDR3 contains 14 residues. Germline V CDR1 and CDR2: MNHNS, SASEGT. The CDR3 is CASSEDRGGNTIYF. In DNA form, the CDR3 reads TGTGCCAGCAGCGAGGACAGGGGAGGAAACACCATATATTTT.

This clonotype was counted many times. The chain recombines TRBV6-1 with TRBJ2-7; no clear D. The V and J ends lost 8 bases and 4 bases respectively, with 12 bases between them. The CDR3 totals 12 residues. Germline values: CDR1 MNHNS, CDR2 SASEGT. As DNA, the CDR3 is TGTGCCAGCGGCCTAGGAAGATACGAGCAGTACTTC. Translation: CASGLGRYEQYF.